The 15 T cell receptor beta chains in this list originate from one sample, sequenced in a study of graft-versus-host responses after intestinal transplantation (dated by TCRdb to 2020 to 2022). The library was built by means of the immunoSEQ multiplex PCR assay. TCRdb carries this immuneACCESS record with in-frame sequences only. Its versions omit some clonotypes, under half of them owing to an unresolved V gene in the studies checked, with the rest unexplained. Within this sample are 15,000 or so clones, with around 94% of them counted one time only. Together, the top ten hold 0.55% to 0.85% of the sample. Sequencing used PBMCs, obtained 9 days after transplant. These receptors all stem from a human patient who received an intestinal transplant, so some T cells may come from the graft donor.

This clone appeared a few times. The chain joins TRBV6-5 to TRBJ1-2; maybe TRBD1 (6 bases). The length of the CDR3 is 12 residues. CDR1 is MNHEY and CDR2 is SVGAGI in the germline V gene. The V end was cut by 7 bases, the J end by 8 bases, with 14 bases between. The chain's CDR3 is CASTGVPVGYTF. In nucleotides, the CDR3 is TGTGCCAGCACAGGGGTACCTGTGGGCTACACCTTC.

In its sample, this clone was seen once. The chain uses TRBV28 and TRBJ2-7; possibly TRBD2 for D (7 bases). V was trimmed by 8 bases and J by 5 bases, leaving 16 bases between them. CDR1 and CDR2 from the germline V gene are MDHEN and SYDVKM. This CDR3 contains 13 residues. The CDR3 DNA is TGTGCCAGCGCGGCGGAGGGGGGGGACGAGCAGTACTTC. It is translated as CASAAEGGDEQYF. Supplemented by reference TRBV28 and TRBJ2-7, the full variable domain reads DVKVTQSSRYLVKRTGEKVFLECVQDMDHENMFWYRQDPGLGLRLIYFSYDVKMKEKGDIPEGYSVSREKKERFSLILESASTNQTSMYLCASAAEGGDEQYFGPGTRLTVT.

The chain joins TRBV19 to TRBJ1-1, with a possible D match to TRBD1 (5 bases). Germline CDR1 reads LNHDA; CDR2 reads SQIVND (reference sequence). The length of the CDR3 is 13 residues. V shed 6 bases and J shed 1 base, with 9 bases lying between them. This chain's CDR3 is CASSNTGNTEAFF. CDR3 coding DNA: TGTGCCAGTAGCAATACAGGGAACACTGAAGCTTTCTTT.

Points on this clone: One end of the junction does not line up with germline, which may come from a read error. J is TRBJ1-1 and V is TRBV11-2; the D gene is possibly TRBD1 (5 bases). CDR1 and CDR2 from the germline V gene are SGHAT and FQNNGV. This CDR3 comprises 12 residues. The CDR3 here is CASSSFRSGTVF. Here the CDR3 DNA reads TGTGCCAGCAGCTCGTTCCGTTCCGGGACCGTGTTT.

The chain uses TRBV1 and TRBJ2-1; TRBD2 was called by the table and not checked on the DNA. TRBV1 is recorded as a pseudogene. This CDR3 is 14 amino acids long. The CDR3 nucleotides are TGCACCAGCAGCCATGAAACTTCTATACCCGAGCAGTTCTTC. Translation: CTSSHETSIPEQFF.

The genes are TRBV7-8 and TRBJ1-2; D not resolved. This CDR3 is 13 amino acids long. Germline CDR1 SGHVS, CDR2 FQNEAQ. V was shortened by 1 base and J by 1 base, with 4 bases between the two germline ends. The DNA for the CDR3 is TGTGCCAGCAGCTTAGGGGGTAACTATGGCTACACCTTC. It encodes CASSLGGNYGYTF.

This clone was detected once. The CDR3 sequence: CASSQDPAGFTDTQYF. Written as DNA, the CDR3 is TGCGCCAGCAGCCAAGATCCGGCAGGGTTTACAGATACGCAGTATTTT. This chain connects TRBV4-1 to TRBJ2-3, with D perhaps matching TRBD1 (5 bases). The CDR3 has 16 amino acids. Germline V gives CDR1 MGHRA, CDR2 YSYEKL. Between the trimmed V and J ends, which lost 0 bases and 3 bases, there was a span of 13 bases.

The CDR3 region is CASSVGLAGGYNEQFF. The CDR3, as DNA: TGTGCCAGTAGTGTTGGACTAGCGGGAGGGTACAATGAGCAGTTCTTC. This chain connects TRBV19 to TRBJ2-1, with 15 bases lining up with TRBD2. From germline, CDR1 is LNHDA and CDR2 SQIVND (reference sequence). CDR3 length equals 16 residues. V shed 5 bases, J shed 4 bases, and the junction held 3 bases outside the gene matches.

V and J are TRBV18 and TRBJ1-5; D unclear. Trimming removed 6 bases from V and 8 bases from J, with 14 bases in between. Germline V lookup: CDR1 KGHSH, CDR2 LQKENI. This CDR3 has 13 residues. The CDR3 is CASSPGYLEPQHF. CDR3 bases: TGTGCCAGCTCCCCCGGTTATTTAGAGCCCCAGCATTTT.

This sequence joins TRBV5-6 and TRBJ2-7; D is unclear. The V end was cut by 0 bases, the J end by 0 bases, with 13 bases between. CDR1 is SGHDT, CDR2 YYEEEE, per germline. This CDR3 has 16 amino acids. The chain's CDR3 is CASSLGSDRYSYEQYF. The CDR3 DNA reads TGTGCCAGCAGCTTGGGATCTGATCGGTACTCCTACGAGCAGTACTTC.

V and J are TRBV9 and TRBJ2-5, with 12 positions matching TRBD2. The junction had 9 bases not matched to a gene; V was cut back by 7 bases and J by 5 bases. The germline CDR1 and CDR2 sequences are SGDLS and YYNGEE. CDR3 length: 15 residues. DNA of the CDR3: TGTGCCAGCGGCCCGGGACTAGCGGGTCGGGAGACCCAGTACTTC. Translation gives CASGPGLAGRETQYF.

The V call is TRBV7-9, the J call TRBJ2-7; D possibly corresponds to TRBD1 (5 bases). The CDR3 length is 14 residues. Germline CDR1 reads SEHNR; CDR2 reads FQNEAQ (reference sequence). The V gene lost 1 base and the J gene lost 3 bases, with 10 bases spanning the gap. This CDR3 is CASSLEGVSYEQYF. The DNA for the CDR3 is TGTGCCAGCAGCTTAGAAGGGGTTAGCTACGAGCAGTACTTC.

The chain employs TRBV5-6 and TRBJ2-7, with D perhaps matching TRBD1 (5 bases). CDR1 is SGHDT and CDR2 is YYEEEE in the germline V gene. V was clipped by 3 bases and J by 3 bases, with 22 bases between them. CDR3 length: 17 amino acids. CDR3 residues: CASSSKNTGLENYEQYF. The CDR3 region has the DNA TGTGCCAGCAGCTCTAAAAACACAGGTCTGGAAAACTACGAGCAGTACTTC.

This chain connects TRBV7-9 to TRBJ1-3; D unclear. Germline V gene data show CDR1 as SEHNR and CDR2 as FQNEAQ (reference sequence). The ends were cut back, 7 bases at V and 8 bases at J, with 21 bases in the middle. There are 15 residues in the CDR3. CDR3 DNA sequence: TGTGCCAGCACCCTAGCCGATCGGGCAGTAGACACCATATATTTT. It codes for CASTLADRAVDTIYF.

The CDR3 loop reads CASSPPGATYEQYF. DNA of the CDR3: TGTGCCAGCAGCCCCCCCGGGGCAACCTACGAGCAGTACTTC. The chain combines TRBV27 with TRBJ2-7, with D perhaps TRBD1 or TRBD2 (5 bases each). Trimming stripped 6 bases from V and 2 bases from J, with 14 bases between. This CDR3 is 14 amino acids long. Germline-derived CDR1 and CDR2 are MNHEY and SMNVEV (reference sequence).